Presented here are 31 T cell receptor beta chains from one specimen sequenced in a study of T cell responses to AZD1222 COVID-19 vaccine. Sequencing was performed with immunoSEQ multiplex PCR; in TCRdb, only in-frame clones are kept and a portion is missing. Of under 150,000 clones listed, around nine tenths are singletons. The specimen comprised peripheral blood, sampled on day 0 of AZD1222 vaccination. These receptors originate from an adult in good health.

This clone was recorded once. This rearrangement joins TRBV2 to TRBJ1-2; D not certain. Between the trimmed V and J ends, which lost 7 bases and 5 bases, there was a span of 11 bases. Germline V gene data show CDR1 as SNHLY and CDR2 as FYNNEI. There are 12 residues in the CDR3. CDR3 DNA sequence: TGTGCCAGCACTCGGGGATTGTATGGCTACACCTTC. Protein sequence: CASTRGLYGYTF.

The J gene is TRBJ1-1, the V gene TRBV15, with 7 bases identical to TRBD1. Germline V gives CDR1 LNHNV, CDR2 YYDKDF (reference sequence). This CDR3 spans 16 amino acids. With V trimmed by 0 bases and J by 4 bases, 8 bases remained unmatched. Here the CDR3 DNA reads TGTGCCACCAGCAGAGACCGACAGGGCTGGAGCACTGAAGCTTTCTTT. Translation: CATSRDRQGWSTEAFF.

This chain links TRBV13 with TRBJ2-5, with a weak D call TRBD2 (6 bases). Trimming pared 6 bases from V and 1 base from J, leaving 18 bases between. The CDR3 loop spans 16 amino acids. CDR1 is PRHDT, CDR2 FYEKMQ, per germline (reference sequence). The CDR3 protein is CASRDGPGDFQETQYF. The CDR3 DNA reads as TGTGCCAGCAGAGATGGACCGGGGGATTTCCAAGAGACCCAGTACTTC.

The chain joins TRBV25-1 to TRBJ1-1; weak D call: TRBD1 (6 bases). This CDR3 region has 13 residues. Germline CDR1 reads MGHDK; CDR2 reads SYGVNS. Trimming took 7 bases from V and 0 from J, leaving 9 bases between them. CDR3 nucleotide sequence: TGTGCCAGCACGGGGGGCATGAACACTGAAGCTTTCTTT. This sequence encodes CASTGGMNTEAFF.

The chain combines TRBV29-1 with TRBJ2-1; unclear D gene. The CDR3 is 11 residues long. The germline V gene encodes CDR1 SQVTM and CDR2 ANQGSEA. Deletions cut 3 bases from V and 7 bases from J, with 7 bases between. The CDR3 spells CSVDVKNEQFF. CDR3 nucleotides: TGCAGCGTTGATGTGAAGAATGAGCAGTTCTTC.

The rearrangement uses TRBV6-2 or TRBV6-3 and TRBJ2-7, with D perhaps matching TRBD1 or TRBD2 (6 bases each). V lost 6 bases and J 3 bases, leaving 18 bases between the germline ends. The CDR3 covers 15 residues. CDR1 is MNHEY and CDR2 is SVGEGT in the germline V gene. The CDR3 region has the DNA TGTGCCAGCAGCCCGACAGGTCTCGGGAGCTACGAGCAGTACTTC. The encoded protein is CASSPTGLGSYEQYF.

This chain's CDR3 is CASSHRGRGEKLFF. For the CDR3, the DNA is TGTGCCAGCAGTCATAGGGGGAGGGGTGAAAAACTGTTTTTT. V and J are TRBV7-2 and TRBJ1-4, with D perhaps matching TRBD1 (6 bases). With 6 bases removed from V and 7 bases from J, the gap between germline ends came to 15 bases. Germline loops: CDR1 SGHTA, CDR2 FQGNSA. This CDR3 is built from 14 residues.

Written as DNA, the CDR3 is TGTGCCAGCAGTTCTGACAGGAACTATGGCTACACCTTC. It specifies CASSSDRNYGYTF. V gene TRBV12-3 or TRBV12-4 combines with J gene TRBJ1-2, with a tentative D call TRBD1 (6 bases). V shed 4 bases and J shed 2 bases, with 8 bases lying between them. The CDR3 has 13 amino acids.

This clone was recorded once. This rearrangement joins TRBV7-7 to TRBJ2-1; a possible D gene is TRBD2 (5 bases). Trimming removed 1 base from V and 8 bases from J, with 15 bases in between. Per the germline V gene, CDR1 is SSHAT and CDR2 is FNYEAQ (reference sequence). The CDR3 totals 15 residues. The CDR3, as DNA: TGTGCCAGCAGCTTAGATGGAGGTAGTCCGGATGAGCAGTTCTTC. This gives the protein CASSLDGGSPDEQFF. Looking up the rest from reference TRBV7-7 and TRBJ2-1 gives the full variable domain: GAGVSQSPRYKVTKRGQDVTLRCDPISSHATLYWYQQALGQGPEFLTYFNYEAQPDKSGLPSDRFSAERPEGSISTLTIQRTEQRDSAMYRCASSLDGGSPDEQFFGPGTRLTVL.

CDR3 in DNA: TGTGCCAGCAGTGAGGGGGACTATGGCTACACCTTC. It translates to CASSEGDYGYTF. This chain links TRBV6-6 with TRBJ1-2; possible D gene TRBD1, 6 bases. The V and J ends lost 5 bases and 3 bases respectively, with 7 bases between them. The CDR3 length is 12 residues. Germline assignment: CDR1 MNHNY and CDR2 SVGAGI (reference sequence).

The rearrangement links TRBV30 to TRBJ2-3; 9 positions agree with TRBD2. The germline V gene has CDR1 GTSNPN and CDR2 SVGIG (reference sequence). Trimming cost V 5 bases and J 4 bases; bases outside gene matches: 10. CDR3 length: 15 residues. CDR3: CAWRPGTSTADTQYF. DNA for the CDR3: TGTGCCTGGCGACCCGGGACTAGCACGGCAGATACGCAGTATTTT.

The gene calls are TRBV2 and TRBJ1-5; D is possibly TRBD1 (6 bases). Per germline, CDR1 SNHLY and CDR2 FYNNEI. The V end lost 7 bases, the J end lost 1 base, and 14 bases lay between the germline ends. The CDR3 covers 15 residues. The CDR3 is CASNPTGASNQPQHF. The CDR3 DNA reads as TGTGCCAGCAATCCGACGGGGGCGAGCAATCAGCCCCAGCATTTT. Full variable domain (outside the CDR3, taken from reference TRBV2 and TRBJ1-5): EPEVTQTPSHQVTQMGQEVILRCVPISNHLYFYWYRQILGQKVEFLVSFYNNEISEKSEIFDDQFSVERPDGSNFTLKIRSTKLEDSAMYFCASNPTGASNQPQHFGDGTRLSIL.

This clone has more than one count but fewer than ten. The J gene is TRBJ2-2, the V gene TRBV6-1, with a possible D match to TRBD1 (6 bases). The CDR3 spans 15 residues. CDR1 is MNHNS and CDR2 is SASEGT in the germline V gene. V lost 3 bases, J lost 4 bases, and 12 bases lay in between. For the CDR3, the DNA is TGTGCCAGCAGTGACAGGGGAAAGGGCACCGGGGAGCTGTTTTTT. Encoded protein: CASSDRGKGTGELFF.

The J gene is TRBJ1-1, the V gene TRBV5-6; 11 positions match TRBD1. The germline gives CDR1 SGHDT, CDR2 YYEEEE. This CDR3 is 17 amino acids long. The V and J ends lost 6 bases and 1 base, in that order; junction bases with no gene match: 11. The DNA for the CDR3 is TGTGCCAGCACCGGACCGGGACAGGGGGTTAGGAACACTGAAGCTTTCTTT. Translated: CASTGPGQGVRNTEAFF. The full variable domain, completed using reference TRBV5-6 and TRBJ1-1, is DAGVTQSPTHLIKTRGQQVTLRCSPKSGHDTVSWYQQALGQGPQFIFQYYEEEERQRGNFPDRFSGHQFPNYSSELNVNALLLGDSALYLCASTGPGQGVRNTEAFFGQGTRLTVV.

J is TRBJ1-2 and V is TRBV30, with 8 bases that match TRBD1. There are 14 residues in the CDR3. Per germline, CDR1 GTSNPN and CDR2 SVGIG (reference sequence). V lost 3 bases to trimming and J lost 3 bases; unmatched junction nucleotides: 6. DNA of the CDR3: TGTGCCTGGAGGATGGACAGGGCGGACTATGGCTACACCTTC. Translation gives CAWRMDRADYGYTF. Drawing the rest from reference TRBV30 and TRBJ1-2, the complete variable domain is SQTIHQWPATLVQPVGSPLSLECTVEGTSNPNLYWYRQAAGRGLQLLFYSVGIGQISSEVPQNLSASRPQDRQFILSSKKLLLSDSGFYLCAWRMDRADYGYTFGSGTRLTVV.

This rearrangement joins TRBV28 to TRBJ2-2; tentative D call: TRBD2 (6 bases). This CDR3 is built from 16 residues. V was shortened by 6 bases and J by 7 bases, with 21 bases between the two germline ends. CDR1 is MDHEN and CDR2 is SYDVKM in the germline V gene. CDR3 protein: CASSVVQGLRSGELFF. The CDR3 bases are TGTGCCAGCAGCGTGGTTCAGGGACTTCGTAGCGGGGAGCTGTTTTTT.

V and J are TRBV25-1 and TRBJ1-5; TRBD1 aligns across 9 bases. The CDR3 consists of 16 residues. The germline V gene encodes CDR1 MGHDK and CDR2 SYGVNS. J gave up 4 bases and V 3 bases, and 7 bases lay outside the gene matches. The CDR3 here is CASSEDRGIENQPQHF. Written as DNA, the CDR3 is TGTGCCAGCAGTGAGGACAGGGGTATTGAGAATCAGCCCCAGCATTTT.

The V and J genes are TRBV6-2 or TRBV6-3 and TRBJ2-1; D is ambiguous. Looked up from germline, CDR1 is MNHEY and CDR2 is SVGEGT. V was shortened by 1 base and J by 8 bases, with 6 bases between the two germline ends. The CDR3 has 12 amino acids. CDR3 sequence (DNA): TGTGCCAGCAGTTACTATGGTGATGAGCAGTTCTTC. Its translation: CASSYYGDEQFF.

The V call is TRBV28, the J call TRBJ1-5, with 7 bases lining up with TRBD1. With V trimmed by 6 bases and J by 0 bases, 5 bases remained unmatched. The CDR3 contains 15 residues. The germline V gene encodes CDR1 MDHEN and CDR2 SYDVKM. The CDR3 DNA reads as TGTGCCAGCAGCCCCGACAGGGATAGCAATCAGCCCCAGCATTTT. Translating it yields CASSPDRDSNQPQHF. Full variable domain (outside the CDR3, taken from reference TRBV28 and TRBJ1-5): DVKVTQSSRYLVKRTGEKVFLECVQDMDHENMFWYRQDPGLGLRLIYFSYDVKMKEKGDIPEGYSVSREKKERFSLILESASTNQTSMYLCASSPDRDSNQPQHFGDGTRLSIL.

The chain couples TRBV14 to TRBJ2-3; D is perhaps TRBD2 (7 bases). Germline loops: CDR1 SGHDN, CDR2 FVKESK. V lost 4 bases and J 5 bases, leaving 22 bases between the germline ends. CDR3 length equals 17 residues. CDR3 in amino acids: CASSLSRGAGEGDTQYF. CDR3 coding DNA: TGTGCCAGCAGCCTATCGAGGGGGGCGGGAGAGGGAGATACGCAGTATTTT.

The chain uses TRBV5-1 and TRBJ2-1; the match to TRBD2 covers 13 bases. This CDR3 has 15 amino acids. Per germline, CDR1 SGHRS and CDR2 YFSETQ. Unmatched junction bases numbered 7, after V lost 4 bases and J lost 9 bases. CDR3 DNA: TGCGCCAGCAGCGCCGGACTAGCGGGAGTGGGTGAGCAGTTCTTC. Translated, it gives CASSAGLAGVGEQFF.

This clone occurred once. The rearrangement uses TRBV19 and TRBJ1-1, with D unclear. Trimming left V 2 bases short and J 11 bases short, with 21 bases between. There are 15 residues in the CDR3. Germline assignment: CDR1 LNHDA and CDR2 SQIVND (reference sequence). The CDR3 nucleotides read TGTGCCAGTAGTATACGTGGGTTCTCGGAAATTGAGGCTTTCTTT. Protein: CASSIRGFSEIEAFF.

This chain links TRBV15 with TRBJ1-5; D perhaps matches TRBD1 (5 bases). The germline V gene has CDR1 LNHNV and CDR2 YYDKDF (reference sequence). The CDR3 is made up of 16 amino acids. V was cut by 1 base and J by 5 bases, with 15 bases left in between. CDR3 loop: CATSRARDRRDQPQHF. The CDR3, as DNA: TGTGCCACCAGCAGAGCCCGCGATCGCAGGGATCAGCCCCAGCATTTT. The variable domain in full, completed from reference TRBV15 and TRBJ1-5, reads DAMVIQNPRYQVTQFGKPVTLSCSQTLNHNVMYWYQQKSSQAPKLLFHYYDKDFNNEADTPDNFQSRRPNTSFCFLDIRSPGLGDTAMYLCATSRARDRRDQPQHFGDGTRLSIL.

V and J are TRBV30 and TRBJ1-2; D is possibly TRBD1 (5 bases). The germline V gene encodes CDR1 GTSNPN and CDR2 SVGIG (reference sequence). V was clipped by 0 bases and J by 7 bases, with 12 bases between them. The CDR3 is made up of 13 amino acids. The CDR3 DNA is TGTGCCTGGAGTGTAGGCAGGGATGGTGGCTACACCTTC. The encoded protein is CAWSVGRDGGYTF.

The J gene is TRBJ1-5, the V gene TRBV4-1; TRBD1 aligns across 8 bases. This CDR3 comprises 15 residues. V dropped 4 bases and J dropped 7; count of bases not matched to a gene: 9. CDR1 is MGHRA and CDR2 is YSYEKL in the germline V gene. CDR3 nucleotide sequence: TGCGCCAGCAGCCTCCCAGGGGGCTCTGGGCAGCCCCAGCATTTT. Translated: CASSLPGGSGQPQHF.

The chain recombines TRBV5-6 with TRBJ2-7; perhaps TRBD2 as D (6 bases). Trimming cost V 6 bases and J 4 bases, with 20 bases left between them. From germline, CDR1 is SGHDT and CDR2 YYEEEE. The CDR3 contains 15 residues. CDR3 region: CASTLRGGSIYEQYF. CDR3 DNA sequence: TGTGCCAGCACCCTCCGTGGGGGGAGCATTTACGAGCAGTACTTC.

The gene calls are TRBV12-2 and TRBJ2-7; TRBD2 is the table's D call and was not checked against the DNA. TRBV12-2 is reported as a pseudogene. This CDR3 spans 15 amino acids. CDR3 sequence (DNA): TGTGCAAGTCGCTTATCGCAGGGAGGAACCTACGAGCAGTACTTC. Translation gives CASRLSQGGTYEQYF.

The CDR3: CSVGQDEQYF. CDR3 in DNA: TGCAGCGTTGGCCAAGACGAGCAGTACTTC. This chain uses TRBV29-1 with TRBJ2-7; no clear D. V was trimmed by 4 bases and J by 5 bases, leaving 6 bases between them. CDR3 length: 10 residues. Germline CDR1 is SQVTM and CDR2 is ANQGSEA.

CDR3 in DNA: TGTGCCTGGAGTGTTACAGGGGCTACCGGGGAGCTGTTTTTT. Its translation is CAWSVTGATGELFF. The chain couples TRBV30 to TRBJ2-2; 7 bases align to TRBD1. The CDR3 consists of 14 residues. The J segment lost 5 bases and the V segment lost 0 bases, leaving 3 bases of the junction unmatched. Germline loops: CDR1 GTSNPN, CDR2 SVGIG (reference sequence).

The chain uses TRBV5-1 and TRBJ2-7; D is unclear. V was pared by 2 bases and J by 3 bases, with 3 bases between. CDR1 SGHRS and CDR2 YFSETQ come from the germline V gene. The CDR3 contains 11 residues. The DNA for the CDR3 is TGCGCCAGCAGCTTTAACTACGAGCAGTACTTC. Translated: CASSFNYEQYF.

The V call is TRBV18, the J call TRBJ2-7, with D unresolved. With 4 bases removed from V and 2 bases from J, the gap between germline ends came to 9 bases. The CDR3 runs 13 residues. CDR1 and CDR2 (germline): KGHSH, LQKENI. CDR3 DNA: TGTGCCAGCTCACTCGGATACGCCTACGAGCAGTACTTC. Protein: CASSLGYAYEQYF.